This T cell receptor beta chain comes out of a study of blood T cells in healthy people across ages. General observations from the study: Percentage of naive T cells showed a strong correlation with TCR beta diversity. Because donor CMV status was unknown, expanded clonotype changes were possibly confounded.

Combining a sample-barcoded 5' primer with a J-beta primer mix, a second PCR ran for roughly 6 to 12 cycles. TCRdb re-derived calls from the 5' RACE reads in MiXCR, one entry per CDR3 protein. This table holds 1.5 million to 2 million distinct CDR3 sequences, about 39% found once. Germline values: CDR1 DFQATT, CDR2 SNEGSKA (reference sequence). Unmatched junction bases numbered 6, after V lost 5 bases and J lost 3 bases. There are 13 residues in the CDR3. In its sample, this clonotype was seen a few times. No antigen is known for it. The sequenced sample consisted of blood. The TCR was taken from a human donor in good health. This rearrangement joins TRBV20-1 to TRBJ2-7; 8 bases are shared with TRBD1. CDR3 nucleotide sequence: TGCAGTGCTGCCGGGACAGGCCTCTACGAGCAGTACTTC. This gives the protein CSAAGTGLYEQYF.